The 15 T cell receptor beta chains given below trace back to one sample, sequenced in a study of blood T cell repertoires in COVID-19. Using immunoSEQ multiplex PCR, the repertoire was profiled, and TCRdb retains in-frame clones only, with some absent. The table records about 120,000 clones, approximately 87% of them present only once. The sequenced sample was peripheral blood. These receptor sequences come from a man aged 25-45 years with acute or convalescent COVID-19.

This clone was seen just once. This chain links TRBV19 with TRBJ1-4; D possibly corresponds to TRBD1 (6 bases). V dropped 4 bases and J dropped 1 base, with 22 bases sitting between them. CDR3 size: 19 residues. The germline gives CDR1 LNHDA, CDR2 SQIVND (reference sequence). This chain's CDR3 is CASSTPRGQRGITNEKLFF. In DNA form, the CDR3 reads TGTGCCAGTAGTACCCCCCGGGGGCAGCGGGGGATAACTAATGAAAAACTGTTTTTT.

The gene calls are TRBV6-1 and TRBJ1-6, with D unresolved. This CDR3 contains 17 residues. Per germline, CDR1 MNHNS and CDR2 SASEGT. Trimming stripped 3 bases from V and 5 bases from J, with 17 bases between. The CDR3 DNA is TGTGCCAGCAGTGACTTCGCAGGTGGTTTGAATAATTCACCCCTCCACTTT. This encodes CASSDFAGGLNNSPLHF.

V and J are TRBV2 and TRBJ2-2; unclear D gene. CDR1 is SNHLY and CDR2 is FYNNEI in the germline V gene. CDR3 length equals 13 residues. The V end lost 8 bases, the J end lost 8 bases, and 15 bases lay between the germline ends. For the CDR3, the DNA is TGTGCCAGCGGTCGGGTTACCGTGGGGGAGCTGTTTTTT. Protein: CASGRVTVGELFF.

This clone appeared once. The V and J genes are TRBV6-5 and TRBJ1-2, with D possibly matching TRBD1 (6 bases). V was pared by 5 bases and J by 9 bases, with 16 bases between. Germline V gene sequence: CDR1 MNHEY, CDR2 SVGAGI. CDR3 length: 13 residues. This CDR3 is CASSLTGLTSYTF. The CDR3, as DNA: TGTGCCAGCAGTCTTACAGGGTTGACTAGCTACACCTTC.

The chain recombines TRBV7-9 with TRBJ1-3; possible D gene TRBD1, 6 bases. Trimming stripped 7 bases from V and 2 bases from J, with 9 bases between. Germline V CDR1 and CDR2: SEHNR, FQNEAQ (reference sequence). The CDR3 totals 13 residues. CDR3 in amino acids: CASMAGAGNTIYF. CDR3 sequence (DNA): TGTGCCAGCATGGCAGGGGCTGGAAACACCATATATTTT.

This clone was seen just once. V and J are TRBV12-5 and TRBJ1-3; D might be TRBD1 (5 bases). The V gene's germline CDR1 is LGHNT and CDR2 FRNRAP. This CDR3 region has 15 residues. Trimming shortened V by 6 bases and J by 4 bases, and 16 bases separated the two germline ends. DNA for the CDR3: TGTGCTAGTGGGGCTCCGGGACTCAGAGGAAACACCATATATTTT. Translated: CASGAPGLRGNTIYF.

The chain combines TRBV6-1 with TRBJ2-1; 10 bases are shared with TRBD2. The CDR3 runs 16 residues. Germline CDR1 and CDR2: MNHNS and SASEGT. V shed 2 bases and J 6 bases; nucleotides not matched to a gene: 7. CDR3 DNA sequence: TGTGCCAGCAGTGAATCGAGCGGGAGGGGAGGCAATGAGCAGTTCTTC. Its protein is CASSESSGRGGNEQFF.

The rearrangement links TRBV7-2 to TRBJ2-5; 11 nucleotides align to TRBD2. Germline V gene lookup returns CDR1 SGHTA and CDR2 FQGNSA. The CDR3 length is 17 residues. Germline trimming cut 1 base from V and 5 bases from J; bases unmatched to any gene: 9. This CDR3 reads CASSLVLSSGGWETQYF. The CDR3 DNA sequence: TGTGCCAGCAGCTTAGTATTGTCTAGCGGGGGGTGGGAGACCCAGTACTTC.

V gene TRBV4-1 combines with J gene TRBJ1-4, with 10 positions matching TRBD1. With 4 bases clipped from V and 10 bases from J, the junction kept 9 bases outside the gene matches. Germline V gene sequence: CDR1 MGHRA, CDR2 YSYEKL. This CDR3 comprises 15 residues. The CDR3 loop reads CASSPPGQGLGKLFF. CDR3 coding DNA: TGCGCCAGCAGCCCACCGGGACAGGGGCTCGGAAAACTGTTTTTT.

The chain recombines TRBV19 with TRBJ1-5; 7 bases align to TRBD1. This CDR3 has 16 amino acids. The J segment lost 2 bases and the V segment lost 5 bases, leaving 9 bases of the junction unmatched. From germline, CDR1 is LNHDA and CDR2 SQIVND (reference sequence). The CDR3 protein is CASSPTGGGRNQPQHF. Written as DNA, the CDR3 is TGTGCCAGTAGTCCAACAGGAGGGGGCCGCAATCAGCCCCAGCATTTT.

Written as DNA, the CDR3 is TGCGCCAGCACACTAGCGGGAGGAGGCCTGGGTCAGTTCTTC. This encodes CASTLAGGGLGQFF. The V and J genes are TRBV5-1 and TRBJ2-1; 12 positions agree with TRBD2. CDR3 length equals 14 residues. In germline, CDR1 is SGHRS, CDR2 YFSETQ. V was clipped by 6 bases and J by 13 bases; unmatched bases: 11. The whole variable domain, remainder taken from reference TRBV5-1 and TRBJ2-1, is KAGVTQTPRYLIKTRGQQVTLSCSPISGHRSVSWYQQTPGQGLQFLFEYFSETQRNKGNFPGRFSGRQFSNSRSEMNVSTLELGDSALYLCASTLAGGGLGQFFGPGTRLTVL.

The chain employs TRBV9 and TRBJ1-2, with 7 bases lining up with TRBD1. The ends lost 1 base at V and 3 bases at J; junction bases unmatched: 0. CDR1 is SGDLS, CDR2 YYNGEE, per germline. CDR3 length: 13 amino acids. This CDR3 reads CASSVTGDYGYTF. As DNA, the CDR3 is TGTGCCAGCAGCGTAACAGGGGACTATGGCTACACCTTC.

This clone was seen a single time. V is TRBV5-1 and J is TRBJ1-1, with TRBD1 matching 7 bases. The CDR3 runs 16 residues. CDR1 is SGHRS and CDR2 is YFSETQ in the germline V gene. V shed 4 bases, J shed 0 bases, and the junction held 9 bases outside the gene matches. CDR3 protein: CASSDRQGWLNTEAFF. CDR3 nucleotide sequence: TGCGCCAGCAGCGACCGACAGGGTTGGCTGAACACTGAAGCTTTCTTT. Variable domain in full (rest from reference TRBV5-1 and TRBJ1-1): KAGVTQTPRYLIKTRGQQVTLSCSPISGHRSVSWYQQTPGQGLQFLFEYFSETQRNKGNFPGRFSGRQFSNSRSEMNVSTLELGDSALYLCASSDRQGWLNTEAFFGQGTRLTVV.

This clone was detected only once. The chain uses TRBV19 and TRBJ1-2, with D maybe TRBD1 (6 bases). Germline values: CDR1 LNHDA, CDR2 SQIVND (reference sequence). V was cut by 4 bases and J by 6 bases, with 18 bases left in between. This CDR3 contains 15 residues. The CDR3 reads CASSRGSRTADGYTF. The DNA for the CDR3 is TGTGCCAGTAGTAGAGGATCAAGGACAGCCGATGGCTACACCTTC.

The chain joins TRBV27 to TRBJ1-2; 10 bases fit TRBD1. The CDR3 runs to 15 residues. The germline gives CDR1 MNHEY, CDR2 SMNVEV (reference sequence). The J segment lost 5 bases and the V segment lost 5 bases, leaving 8 bases of the junction unmatched. CDR3 region: CASSVGTGEGYGYTF. CDR3 in DNA: TGTGCCAGCAGTGTAGGGACAGGGGAGGGGTATGGCTACACCTTC.